These 24 T cell receptor beta chains share one sample of origin, sequenced in a study of blood T cell repertoires in COVID-19. Profiling relied on immunoSEQ multiplex PCR, and the TCRdb table lists in-frame clones only, not all of them. Of 130,000 to 150,000 clones in the sample, over 75% were seen once. The sample consisted of peripheral blood. All receptors come from a woman in her fifties or sixties with COVID-19, enrolled during active disease.

This CDR3 reads CAWRRDRVPYNEQFF. The CDR3 DNA reads TGTGCCTGGAGAAGGGACAGGGTCCCATACAATGAGCAGTTCTTC. The genes are TRBV30 and TRBJ2-1; 9 positions agree with TRBD1. CDR1 GTSNPN and CDR2 SVGIG come from the germline V gene (reference sequence). The V gene end was trimmed by 3 bases and the J gene end by 4 bases; junction bases not matched to a gene: 7. CDR3 length: 15 amino acids.

This sequence joins TRBV12-3 or TRBV12-4 and TRBJ2-2, with D unresolved. The V end lost 11 bases, the J end lost 5 bases, and 12 bases lay between the germline ends. This CDR3 has 12 residues. The CDR3 nucleotides read TGTGCCGGTATTAACTGGACCGGGGAGCTGTTTTTT. The encoded protein is CAGINWTGELFF.

The V call is TRBV6-5, the J call TRBJ1-1; unclear D gene. V was clipped by 5 bases and J by 5 bases, with 9 bases between them. CDR3 length: 12 residues. Germline V gives CDR1 MNHEY, CDR2 SVGAGI. The CDR3 is CASSRRTTEAFF. The CDR3, as DNA: TGTGCCAGCAGTCGAAGGACTACTGAAGCTTTCTTT.

This clone has just one count. This rearrangement joins TRBV5-1 to TRBJ2-1; 10 bases agree with TRBD2. J was trimmed by 9 bases and V by 0 bases; bases with no gene match: 9. The CDR3 has 16 amino acids. Germline-derived CDR1 and CDR2 are SGHRS and YFSETQ. The CDR3 sequence: CASSLAELAGQGEQFF. The CDR3 coding sequence is TGCGCCAGCAGCTTGGCCGAACTAGCGGGGCAGGGTGAGCAGTTCTTC.

The rearrangement links TRBV11-3 to TRBJ2-2; 11 nucleotides agree with TRBD1. Trimming cost V 2 bases and J 4 bases; bases outside gene matches: 3. The CDR3 has 16 amino acids. Per the germline V gene, CDR1 is SGHNT and CDR2 is YENEEA. CDR3 nucleotide sequence: TGTGCCAGCAGCTTACGGGACAGGGGGGGCACCGGGGAGCTGTTTTTT. Its protein is CASSLRDRGGTGELFF.

V usage is TRBV9 and J usage is TRBJ1-4, with a possible D match to TRBD1 (5 bases). This CDR3 has 15 amino acids. Deletions cut 3 bases from V and 4 bases from J, with 13 bases between. CDR1 SGDLS and CDR2 YYNGEE come from the germline V gene. The CDR3 DNA follows: TGTGCCAGCAGCGCGGGAGCAGGGAGTAATGAAAAACTGTTTTTT. This codes for CASSAGAGSNEKLFF.

The chain recombines TRBV3-1 (or the pseudogene TRBV3-2) with TRBJ2-7; TRBD1 matches 11 bases. J gave up 6 bases and V 5 bases, and 9 bases lay outside the gene matches. The CDR3 is 15 residues long. Germline lookup yields CDR1 LGHDT and CDR2 YNNKEL (reference sequence). The CDR3 spells CASSATSGTGGEQYF. The CDR3 DNA reads as TGTGCCAGCAGCGCCACGAGTGGGACAGGGGGCGAGCAGTACTTC.

This clone has a single count. CDR3 protein: CASSYAGNPGEKLFF. The CDR3 coding sequence is TGTGCCAGCAGCTATGCAGGGAACCCCGGTGAAAAACTGTTTTTT. The V gene is TRBV4-2, the J gene TRBJ1-4, with a tentative D call TRBD1 (5 bases). The ends were cut back, 5 bases at V and 7 bases at J, with 17 bases in the middle. Germline assignment: CDR1 LGHNA and CDR2 YNFKEQ. CDR3 length: 15 amino acids.

The rearrangement uses TRBV11-1 and TRBJ2-1, with TRBD2 identical over 8 bases. Germline CDR1 reads SGHAT; CDR2 reads FQDESV (reference sequence). Unmatched junction bases numbered 4, after V lost 0 bases and J lost 0 bases. This CDR3 comprises 17 residues. The DNA for the CDR3 is TGTGCCAGCAGCTTAGCGCCCGGGGGGGCCTCCTACAATGAGCAGTTCTTC. As protein: CASSLAPGGASYNEQFF.

For this clone: A much larger clone lies a single base off, so this may be a read error. This specimen includes other DNA sequences encoding the same CDR3. The gene calls are TRBV19 and TRBJ1-5; weak D call: TRBD1 (5 bases). The ends were cut back, 3 bases at V and 6 bases at J, with 12 bases in the middle. The CDR3 spans 14 residues. Germline assignment: CDR1 LNHDA and CDR2 SQIVND (reference sequence). This CDR3 reads CASSMGGEGQPQHF. The CDR3 DNA sequence: TGTGCCAGTAGTATGGGGGGGGAAGGTCAGCCCCAGCATTTT.

This clone was seen a few times. The V and J genes are TRBV9 and TRBJ1-2; TRBD1 matches at 7 bases. The CDR3 covers 19 residues. The V gene end was trimmed by 0 bases and the J gene end by 5 bases; junction bases not matched to a gene: 19. CDR1 and CDR2 from the germline V gene are SGDLS and YYNGEE. CDR3 DNA sequence: TGTGCCAGCAGCGTAGGCCCCCACCCCGCGGCGGGACAGATGTATGGCTACACCTTC. Residues: CASSVGPHPAAGQMYGYTF.

This clone was counted once. The chain is built from TRBV19 and TRBJ1-2; 7 bases are shared with TRBD1. Germline V gene sequence: CDR1 LNHDA, CDR2 SQIVND (reference sequence). V lost 7 bases to trimming and J lost 4 bases; unmatched junction nucleotides: 9. The CDR3 has 14 residues. The CDR3 reads CASTDPWTGYGYTF. CDR3 in DNA: TGTGCCAGTACCGACCCGTGGACAGGCTATGGCTACACCTTC.

The rearrangement uses TRBV9 and TRBJ2-3; 11 nucleotides line up with TRBD2. The CDR3 has 16 amino acids. Trimming took 4 bases from V and 3 from J; bases not matched to a gene: 7. Germline CDR1 SGDLS, CDR2 YYNGEE. The CDR3 DNA sequence: TGTGCCAGCAGCCTATTAGCGGGGGGGAAAACAGATACGCAGTATTTT. Protein sequence: CASSLLAGGKTDTQYF.

The V call is TRBV10-3, the J call TRBJ1-4, with D possibly TRBD1 on 6 matching bases. Germline V gene lookup returns CDR1 ENHRY and CDR2 SYGVKD. Trimming shortened V by 0 bases and J by 3 bases, and 14 bases separated the two germline ends. This CDR3 comprises 17 residues. The CDR3 DNA reads TGTGCCATCAGTGAGTCGGCTATGGGGGCGGCTAATGAAAAACTGTTTTTT. It translates to CAISESAMGAANEKLFF.

This clone appeared a few times. The chain has TRBV6-2 or TRBV6-3 and TRBJ1-1; D is ambiguous. Between the trimmed V and J ends, which lost 6 bases and 7 bases, there was a span of 15 bases. CDR1 MNHEY and CDR2 SVGEGT come from the germline V gene. The CDR3 totals 13 residues. This chain's CDR3 is CASSPSPAIEAFF. Here the CDR3 DNA reads TGTGCCAGCAGCCCATCCCCCGCGATTGAAGCTTTCTTT.

Comment on this clone: Sequence at one end of the junction differs from germline and may be a read error. This rearrangement joins TRBV7-2 to TRBJ2-3; perhaps TRBD2 as D (6 bases). From germline, CDR1 is SGHTA and CDR2 FQGNSA. CDR3 length equals 16 residues. The CDR3 bases are TGTGCCAGCAGCCTCTTCTTGGGAACTAGCAGAGATACGCAGTATTTT. This sequence encodes CASSLFLGTSRDTQYF.

The chain employs TRBV4-3 and TRBJ1-2, with 7 positions matching TRBD1. The CDR3 spans 12 residues. V was clipped by 1 base and J by 8 bases; unmatched bases: 1. Germline V gene data show CDR1 as LGHNA and CDR2 as YSLEER. CDR3 region: CASSQAGGGYTF. The CDR3, as DNA: TGCGCCAGCAGCCAAGCAGGGGGAGGCTACACCTTC.

This chain links TRBV4-2 with TRBJ1-6; the match to TRBD1 covers 8 bases. After removal of 1 base from V and 7 bases from J, the junction contained 0 bases not matched to a gene. Germline CDR1 is LGHNA and CDR2 is YNFKEQ. This CDR3 has 14 amino acids. In DNA, the CDR3 is TGTGCCAGCAGCCAAGGGGACAGGAATTCACCCCTCCACTTT. It specifies CASSQGDRNSPLHF.

This clone was detected once. V usage is TRBV7-8 and J usage is TRBJ1-5; maybe TRBD1 (6 bases). This CDR3 is built from 14 residues. V was clipped by 6 bases and J by 6 bases, with 15 bases between them. The germline V gene encodes CDR1 SGHVS and CDR2 FQNEAQ. This CDR3 is CASSTDRSGQPQHF. The CDR3 DNA sequence: TGTGCCAGCAGTACTGACAGGTCGGGTCAGCCCCAGCATTTT.

The V gene is TRBV7-3, the J gene TRBJ2-2, with 8 bases fitting TRBD2. CDR3 size: 16 residues. Germline CDR1 and CDR2: SGHTA and FQGTGA. The V segment lost 1 base and the J segment 5 bases; nucleotides outside the gene matches: 6. The CDR3 loop reads CASSLSATSATGELFF. In nucleotides, the CDR3 is TGTGCCAGCAGCTTAAGTGCGACTAGCGCAACCGGGGAGCTGTTTTTT.

This clone was detected only once. The chain recombines TRBV30 with TRBJ1-1; no firm D call. The V and J ends lost 2 bases and 1 base respectively, with 14 bases between them. This CDR3 is 15 amino acids long. Germline CDR1 reads GTSNPN; CDR2 reads SVGIG (reference sequence). CDR3 DNA: TGTGCCTGGAGTAATTCATACCGGGGGAACACTGAAGCTTTCTTT. This sequence encodes CAWSNSYRGNTEAFF.

This rearrangement joins TRBV5-1 to TRBJ1-2; no reliable D call. This CDR3 comprises 11 residues. V lost 4 bases, J lost 8 bases, and 9 bases lay in between. Germline CDR1 reads SGHRS; CDR2 reads YFSETQ. This CDR3 is CASSRGLGYTF. CDR3 coding DNA: TGCGCCAGCAGCCGAGGGCTAGGCTACACCTTC.

This chain links TRBV7-9 with TRBJ1-5; 8 bases align to TRBD1. This CDR3 contains 14 residues. The germline V gene has CDR1 SEHNR and CDR2 FQNEAQ (reference sequence). The V gene end was trimmed by 5 bases and the J gene end by 4 bases; junction bases not matched to a gene: 4. CDR3: CASSLGQGNQPQHF. CDR3 nucleotide sequence: TGTGCCAGCAGCCTAGGACAGGGTAATCAGCCCCAGCATTTT. Based on the CDR3 plus reference TRBV7-9 and TRBJ1-5, the full variable domain is DTGVSQNPRHKITKRGQNVTFRCDPISEHNRLYWYRQTLGQGPEFLTYFQNEAQLEKSRLLSDRFSAERPKGSFSTLEIQRTEQGDSAMYLCASSLGQGNQPQHFGDGTRLSIL.

This clone was found a few times. CDR3 in DNA: TGTGCCAGCAGCTCGGACAGTCGGCAGCCCCAGCATTTT. Translated: CASSSDSRQPQHF. The rearrangement links TRBV11-2 to TRBJ1-5; possibly TRBD1 for D (6 bases). Trimming left V 4 bases short and J 7 bases short, with 11 bases between. Germline V CDR1 and CDR2: SGHAT, FQNNGV. This CDR3 is 13 amino acids long.